A single sample is the source of the 9 T cell receptor beta chains below, sequenced in a study of blood T cell repertoires in COVID-19 (dated by TCRdb to the early 2020s). Library method: the immunoSEQ multiplex PCR assay. Imported from immuneACCESS, the table was reduced by TCRdb to in-frame sequences with V and J called. These copies leave out some clones; in studies compared against another copy, an unresolved V gene accounts for under half, and the cause of the remainder is not known. In all, the sample holds 390,000 or so clones, and about 87% of those were seen once. The ten largest account for more than 9% of the sample. Material for sequencing was peripheral blood. The receptors were sampled from a woman aged 25-40 years with COVID-19, enrolled during active disease.

V gene TRBV5-1 combines with J gene TRBJ1-1; D remains ambiguous. The CDR3 has 15 amino acids. Germline V CDR1 and CDR2: SGHRS, YFSETQ. The V end lost 2 bases, the J end lost 0 bases, and 11 bases lay between the germline ends. The CDR3 DNA reads TGCGCCAGCAGCTTTAGGAGTTTCATGAACACTGAAGCTTTCTTT. Amino acids: CASSFRSFMNTEAFF.

The V call is TRBV28, the J call TRBJ1-1; maybe TRBD1 (6 bases). This CDR3 contains 17 residues. Germline V gene lookup returns CDR1 MDHEN and CDR2 SYDVKM. V gave up 5 bases and J gave up 6 bases, with 25 bases separating them. DNA for the CDR3: TGTGCCAGCAGTCCTAACCCTCCCCGGGACATAGTATCTGAAGCTTTCTTT. Protein product: CASSPNPPRDIVSEAFF.

J is TRBJ2-2 and V is TRBV9; 13 positions agree with TRBD2. Germline loops: CDR1 SGDLS, CDR2 YYNGEE. V dropped 3 bases and J dropped 7; count of bases not matched to a gene: 6. The CDR3 loop spans 16 amino acids. This CDR3 is CASSEGLAGLVGELFF. As DNA, the CDR3 is TGTGCCAGCAGCGAGGGACTAGCGGGGCTCGTCGGGGAGCTGTTTTTT.

The chain couples TRBV6-5 to TRBJ2-4; 10 positions agree with TRBD1. The CDR3 covers 14 residues. Germline V gene data show CDR1 as MNHEY and CDR2 as SVGAGI. The V gene end was trimmed by 2 bases and the J gene end by 5 bases; junction bases not matched to a gene: 0. CDR3 amino acids: CASSYDRGQNIQYF. The CDR3 coding sequence is TGTGCCAGCAGTTACGACAGGGGGCAAAACATTCAGTACTTC.

CDR3: CASSPAVPGAGGQPQHF. CDR3 sequence (DNA): TGTGCCAGCTCACCGGCTGTCCCCGGAGCGGGAGGACAGCCCCAGCATTTT. This chain links TRBV18 with TRBJ1-5; D remains unclear. V lost 3 bases to trimming and J lost 7 bases, with 22 bases between them. The length of the CDR3 is 17 residues. CDR1 is KGHSH and CDR2 is LQKENI in the germline V gene.

This chain connects TRBV5-8 to TRBJ2-1; the match to TRBD2 covers 14 bases. The CDR3 is 18 amino acids. V lost 3 bases, J lost 0 bases, and 5 bases stayed unmatched. The germline CDR1 and CDR2 sequences are SGHTS and YDEGEE. The CDR3 protein is CASSSPGLAGASYNEQFF. The CDR3 DNA reads TGTGCCAGCAGCTCCCCGGGACTAGCGGGGGCCTCCTACAATGAGCAGTTCTTC.

This sequence joins TRBV18 and TRBJ2-3, with no clear D. Trimming left V 3 bases short and J 4 bases short, with 11 bases between. This CDR3 comprises 14 residues. The germline gives CDR1 KGHSH, CDR2 LQKENI. The CDR3 loop is CASSPVPGADTQYF. Here the CDR3 DNA reads TGTGCCAGCTCACCGGTCCCAGGTGCAGATACGCAGTATTTT.

This chain uses TRBV7-3 with TRBJ2-1; perhaps TRBD2 as D (5 bases). In germline, CDR1 is SGHTA, CDR2 FQGTGA. The CDR3 sequence is 14 residues long. V dropped 5 bases and J dropped 5 bases, with 13 bases sitting between them. The CDR3 region has the DNA TGTGCCAGCAGCGCGGGCCTTATAAACAATGAGCAGTTCTTC. Translating gives CASSAGLINNEQFF.

On this clone: Mismatch with germline at one junction end may stem from a read error. The chain couples TRBV27 to TRBJ2-7; TRBD2 matches 13 bases. This CDR3 has 14 residues. Germline lookup yields CDR1 MNHEY and CDR2 SMNVEV (reference sequence). As DNA, the CDR3 is TGTGCCAGCAGTCCCACTAGCGGGAGGGCCCCTGAGTCCTTC. Amino acid sequence: CASSPTSGRAPESF.